Following are 30 T cell receptor beta chains from one sample sequenced in a study of regulatory T cells in long-lasting Graves disease. As for time point: newly diagnosed GD, antithyroid drugs for less than 3 months. From PBMCs, RNA was extracted and then used to make the TCR library. Building of the TCR beta libraries involved iRepertoire HTBI primers and Arm-PCR of CDR3 regions. MiXCR was run by TCRdb on the multiplex PCR reads, yielding one entry per CDR3 protein. The table shows about 450,000 distinct CDR3 sequences, with about 15% occurring only once. These data are also associated with another study on T cells in Graves' hyperthyroidism and ophthalmopathy.

Specimen: peripheral blood mononuclear cells (PBMCs), collected at new diagnosis, from a patient treated with antithyroid drugs. All receptors come from a woman in her 50s with Graves disease.

This clonotype has a count of ten or more. The V and J genes are TRBV2 and TRBJ2-3; TRBD2 matches 8 bases. V shed 2 bases and J 4 bases; nucleotides not matched to a gene: 8. The CDR3 has 16 residues. The V gene's germline CDR1 is SNHLY and CDR2 FYNNEI. The CDR3 protein is CASSEFISGIPDTQYF. As DNA, the CDR3 is TGTGCCAGCAGTGAATTTATTAGCGGGATACCAGATACGCAGTATTTT. The full variable domain, rest sourced from reference TRBV2 and TRBJ2-3, is EPEVTQTPSHQVTQMGQEVILRCVPISNHLYFYWYRQILGQKVEFLVSFYNNEISEKSEIFDDQFSVERPDGSNFTLKIRSTKLEDSAMYFCASSEFISGIPDTQYFGPGTRLTVL.

This clonotype appeared a single time. A read error may be the cause here, since a much bigger clone is one base away. This sequence joins TRBV5-1 and TRBJ2-6, with 8 bases that match TRBD1. CDR1 and CDR2 (germline): SGHRS, YFSETQ. The CDR3 sequence is 19 residues long. The J segment lost 1 base and the V segment lost 4 bases, leaving 13 bases of the junction unmatched. CDR3 sequence: CASSQFGGRGLSGANVLTF. The DNA for the CDR3 is TGCGCCAGCAGCCAATTTGGGGGCAGGGGGCTGTCTGGGGCCAACGTCCTGACTTTC. The full variable domain, its missing parts supplied by reference TRBV5-1 and TRBJ2-6, is KAGVTQTPRYLIKTRGQQVTLSCSPISGHRSVSWYQQTPGQGLQFLFEYFSETQRNKGNFPGRFSGRQFSNSRSEMNVSTLELGDSALYLCASSQFGGRGLSGANVLTFGAGSRLTVL.

The J gene is TRBJ2-1, the V gene TRBV24-1; TRBD1 or TRBD2 may be the D gene (5 bases each). The V gene's germline CDR1 is KGHDR and CDR2 SFDVKD. The CDR3 sequence is 14 residues long. V lost 3 bases and J 7 bases, leaving 12 bases between the germline ends. The CDR3 nucleotides read TGTGCCACCAGTGATCCGGGACGGACGAATGAGCAGTTCTTC. As protein: CATSDPGRTNEQFF.

This clonotype was picked up a small number of times. The chain combines TRBV6-4 with TRBJ2-7, with D perhaps TRBD1 or TRBD2 (5 bases each). CDR3 length: 15 residues. Trimming took 3 bases from V and 3 from J, leaving 15 bases between them. The germline V gene encodes CDR1 MRHNA and CDR2 SNTAGT. The CDR3 sequence: CASSEAPGPNYEQYF. The CDR3 DNA reads TGTGCCAGCAGTGAGGCTCCGGGACCCAACTACGAGCAGTACTTC.

This clonotype was seen ten or more times. V usage is TRBV7-8 and J usage is TRBJ2-5, with no clear D. The CDR3 extends over 13 amino acids. CDR1 and CDR2 (germline): SGHVS, FQNEAQ. V dropped 2 bases and J dropped 0 bases, with 4 bases sitting between them. The DNA for the CDR3 is TGTGCCAGCAGCTTAACCCACCAAGAGACCCAGTACTTC. Translation: CASSLTHQETQYF.

This clonotype was detected many times. The genes are TRBV11-1 and TRBJ2-1; no clear D. Germline V gene data show CDR1 as SGHAT and CDR2 as FQDESV (reference sequence). The V end lost 4 bases, the J end lost 8 bases, and 15 bases lay between the germline ends. This CDR3 spans 14 amino acids. CDR3 amino acids: CASSSRGWVDEQFF. In DNA, the CDR3 is TGTGCCAGCAGCTCTCGAGGTTGGGTGGATGAGCAGTTCTTC.

The chain links TRBV4-1 to TRBJ2-1; 16 nucleotides line up with TRBD2. From germline, CDR1 is MGHRA and CDR2 YSYEKL. The CDR3 is 18 amino acids. With 4 bases clipped from V and 7 bases from J, the junction kept 10 bases outside the gene matches. This CDR3 is CASSREGLAGGPGNEQFF. The CDR3 DNA reads TGCGCCAGCAGCCGAGAGGGACTAGCGGGAGGGCCGGGTAATGAGCAGTTCTTC.

The chain joins TRBV5-1 to TRBJ2-5; 11 nucleotides match TRBD1. Trimming cost V 4 bases and J 3 bases; bases outside gene matches: 8. CDR3 length: 16 amino acids. Germline CDR1 SGHRS, CDR2 YFSETQ. The CDR3 spells CASSTVPGQGEETQYF. In nucleotides, the CDR3 is TGCGCCAGCAGCACTGTCCCGGGACAGGGGGAAGAGACCCAGTACTTC.

In its sample, this clonotype was seen many times. The CDR3 is CASSLMGGSSWETQYF. As DNA, the CDR3 is TGTGCCAGCAGCTTAATGGGAGGATCCTCGTGGGAGACCCAGTACTTC. The chain uses TRBV7-3 and TRBJ2-5; D is possibly TRBD2 (6 bases). Deletions cut 1 base from V and 5 bases from J, with 17 bases between. The CDR3 extends over 16 amino acids. Per the germline V gene, CDR1 is SGHTA and CDR2 is FQGTGA.

The chain joins TRBV12-5 to TRBJ2-2, with D perhaps TRBD2 (5 bases). Germline V gene lookup returns CDR1 LGHNT and CDR2 FRNRAP. The CDR3 has 15 amino acids. Trimming left V 2 bases short and J 1 base short, with 8 bases between. CDR3 in DNA: TGTGCTAGTGGTTTGATCGGGATGAACACCGGGGAGCTGTTTTTT. It specifies CASGLIGMNTGELFF.

Note on this clonotype: This sequence may be a read error, since a much larger clone differs from it by one base. The CDR3 nucleotides read TGTGCCAGCAGCCCAAGGAGCGGGAGCCATGACGAGCAGTACTTC. This codes for CASSPRSGSHDEQYF. The chain carries TRBV7-6 and TRBJ2-7; 8 nucleotides match TRBD2. Looked up from germline, CDR1 is SGHVS and CDR2 is FNYEAQ. V dropped 5 bases and J dropped 5; count of bases not matched to a gene: 11. The CDR3 has 15 residues.

This clonotype was recorded a few times. The chain couples TRBV7-3 to TRBJ1-6; possibly TRBD1 for D (6 bases). CDR1 SGHTA and CDR2 FQGTGA come from the germline V gene. The CDR3 contains 21 residues. V lost 5 bases and J lost 1, with 27 bases in between. The CDR3, as DNA: TGTGCCAGCAGCCCAGGGACGGGACACGGCGCGGCTGGGTCCTATAATTCACCCCTCCACTTT. As protein: CASSPGTGHGAAGSYNSPLHF.

This clonotype was recorded many times. The chain joins TRBV12-3 or TRBV12-4 to TRBJ2-5, with D possibly matching TRBD2 (5 bases). The CDR3 sequence is 12 residues long. V gave up 8 bases and J gave up 4 bases, with 11 bases separating them. In nucleotides, the CDR3 is TGTGCCAGCGGACTGGATAGAGAGACCCAGTACTTC. Encoded protein: CASGLDRETQYF.

The rearrangement uses TRBV27 and TRBJ1-1, with D tentatively TRBD1 (6 bases). Trimming removed 5 bases from V and 3 bases from J, with 10 bases in between. This CDR3 is 13 amino acids long. Germline CDR1 is MNHEY and CDR2 is SMNVEV (reference sequence). CDR3 amino acids: CASSQGWYTEAFF. CDR3 nucleotides: TGTGCCAGCAGTCAGGGGTGGTACACTGAAGCTTTCTTT.

V gene TRBV20-1 combines with J gene TRBJ2-3; 9 bases are a match to TRBD2. The V gene's germline CDR1 is DFQATT and CDR2 SNEGSKA (reference sequence). J lost 1 base, V lost 5 bases, and 4 bases had no gene match. The CDR3 covers 14 residues. CDR3 coding DNA: TGCAGTGCTGAGACTAGCGGAGGCACAGATACGCAGTATTTT. Translating gives CSAETSGGTDTQYF.

The CDR3 reads CSASYRGREYEQYF. The CDR3, as DNA: TGCAGTGCTAGCTACAGGGGGCGCGAGTACGAGCAGTACTTC. The V call is TRBV20-1, the J call TRBJ2-7; 9 positions agree with TRBD1. This CDR3 region has 14 residues. V trimming: 3 bases; J trimming: 4 bases; junction bases outside the gene matches: 7. Germline V gene data show CDR1 as DFQATT and CDR2 as SNEGSKA (reference sequence).

V is TRBV28 and J is TRBJ2-2; 7 bases are shared with TRBD1. J lost 5 bases, V lost 6 bases, and 3 bases had no gene match. Germline V gene data show CDR1 as MDHEN and CDR2 as SYDVKM. The CDR3 covers 13 residues. The CDR3 coding sequence is TGTGCCAGCAGGACAGGGTATACCGGGGAGCTGTTTTTT. Protein sequence: CASRTGYTGELFF.

Only a few counts were recorded for this clonotype. This may come from a read error, since a much larger clone is one base off. CDR3 protein: CASGLRFRGRETQYF. CDR3 DNA sequence: TGTGCCAGCGGCTTAAGGTTCCGGGGGCGGGAGACCCAGTACTTC. V is TRBV11-2 and J is TRBJ2-5; D is possibly TRBD1 or TRBD2 (6 bases each). Germline assignment: CDR1 SGHAT and CDR2 FQNNGV. The CDR3 runs to 15 residues. The whole variable domain, filled in from reference TRBV11-2 and TRBJ2-5, reads EAGVAQSPRYKIIEKRQSVAFWCNPISGHATLYWYQQILGQGPKLLIQFQNNGVVDDSQLPKDRFSAERLKGVDSTLKIQPAKLEDSAVYLCASGLRFRGRETQYFGPGTRLLVL.

The chain combines TRBV10-3 with TRBJ1-6, with TRBD1 as a possible D gene (6 bases). Between the trimmed V and J ends, which lost 5 bases and 6 bases, there was a span of 17 bases. The CDR3 has 16 residues. CDR1 is ENHRY and CDR2 is SYGVKD in the germline V gene. DNA of the CDR3: TGTGCCATCAGTCGATTAAACAGGGACACTAATTCACCCCTCCACTTT. Protein: CAISRLNRDTNSPLHF.

The sample holds a few counts of this clonotype. The chain links TRBV7-6 to TRBJ2-1; D ambiguous. V was shortened by 4 bases and J by 6 bases, with 7 bases between the two germline ends. This CDR3 comprises 12 residues. Per germline, CDR1 SGHVS and CDR2 FNYEAQ. As DNA, the CDR3 is TGTGCCAGCAGCTCCGAAAGCAATGAGCAGTTCTTC. Translating gives CASSSESNEQFF.

This clonotype was seen ten or more times. The chain employs TRBV7-9 and TRBJ2-2, with TRBD2 identical over 11 bases. The CDR3 is made up of 17 amino acids. J was trimmed by 5 bases and V by 2 bases; bases with no gene match: 7. Germline values: CDR1 SEHNR, CDR2 FQNEAQ (reference sequence). CDR3 nucleotide sequence: TGTGCCAGCAGCTTAACTAGCGGGAGCCACCCAACCGGGGAGCTGTTTTTT. This gives the protein CASSLTSGSHPTGELFF.

This clonotype was counted ten times or more. The rearrangement joins TRBV7-8 to TRBJ2-1, with TRBD2 as a possible D gene (6 bases). The CDR3 is 17 amino acids. Germline CDR1 and CDR2: SGHVS and FQNEAQ. V lost 1 base, J lost 1 base, and 14 bases lay in between. The CDR3 bases are TGTGCCAGCAGCTTAGTTTCCCGGGCGGGGTCCTACAATGAGCAGTTCTTC. Protein: CASSLVSRAGSYNEQFF.

The chain combines TRBV6-2 or TRBV6-3 with TRBJ2-1, with a weak D call TRBD2 (5 bases). Deletions cut 6 bases from V and 9 bases from J, with 12 bases between. Germline-derived CDR1 and CDR2 are MNHEY and SVGEGT. This CDR3 has 12 residues. CDR3 protein: CASRPGLLEQFF. CDR3 DNA: TGTGCCAGCAGACCCGGACTGCTTGAGCAGTTCTTC.

This chain connects TRBV12-3 or TRBV12-4 to TRBJ1-5; possible D gene TRBD1, 5 bases. The V gene lost 6 bases and the J gene lost 0 bases, with 9 bases spanning the gap. This CDR3 is 14 amino acids long. The chain's CDR3 is CASRGDGSNQPQHF. The CDR3 DNA follows: TGTGCCAGCAGGGGGGACGGTAGCAATCAGCCCCAGCATTTT.

This clonotype was recorded at least ten times. The V call is TRBV20-1, the J call TRBJ2-3; D might be TRBD2 (6 bases). Germline V gene sequence: CDR1 DFQATT, CDR2 SNEGSKA (reference sequence). CDR3 length: 12 residues. Trimming removed 8 bases from V and 2 bases from J, with 11 bases in between. The CDR3 here is CSTEGNTDTQYF. The CDR3 DNA reads TGCAGTACGGAGGGAAACACAGATACGCAGTATTTT.

This clonotype was detected many times. The chain employs TRBV29-1 and TRBJ1-6; D is ambiguous. The CDR3 spans 15 residues. Germline-derived CDR1 and CDR2 are SQVTM and ANQGSEA. V lost 6 bases, J lost 4 bases, and 16 bases lay in between. Here the CDR3 reads CSVRLRPPYNSPLHF. In nucleotides, the CDR3 is TGCAGCGTGCGTCTTCGTCCCCCTTATAATTCACCCCTCCACTTT.

The J gene is TRBJ2-1, the V gene TRBV5-1; 8 bases are shared with TRBD1. Per germline, CDR1 SGHRS and CDR2 YFSETQ. This CDR3 contains 13 residues. With 3 bases clipped from V and 8 bases from J, the junction kept 4 bases outside the gene matches. CDR3 protein: CASSSGQVHEQFF. CDR3 DNA sequence: TGCGCCAGCAGCTCGGGACAGGTACATGAGCAGTTCTTC.

The chain carries TRBV4-1 and TRBJ2-2; a weak D match, TRBD2 (5 bases). The CDR3 totals 15 residues. Trimming removed 1 base at V and 5 bases at J, with 11 bases between. The V gene's germline CDR1 is MGHRA and CDR2 YSYEKL. The CDR3 coding sequence is TGCGCCAGCAGCCAAGTTACTCCGGGGACCGGGGAGCTGTTTTTT. This sequence encodes CASSQVTPGTGELFF.

In this sample, this clonotype turned up a few times. V gene TRBV4-1 combines with J gene TRBJ2-3, with 13 bases lining up with TRBD2. The CDR3 totals 18 residues. Trimming cost V 1 base and J 4 bases; bases outside gene matches: 8. Per germline, CDR1 MGHRA and CDR2 YSYEKL. The CDR3 DNA follows: TGCGCCAGCAGCCAAGTTCCACTAGCGGGAGGGCCGTCAGATACGCAGTATTTT. The encoded protein is CASSQVPLAGGPSDTQYF.

This clonotype was found many times. V usage is TRBV27 and J usage is TRBJ2-7, with D unclear. V dropped 3 bases and J dropped 2 bases, with 8 bases sitting between them. Germline-derived CDR1 and CDR2 are MNHEY and SMNVEV (reference sequence). This CDR3 contains 13 residues. CDR3 sequence: CASSLVAAYEQYF. DNA of the CDR3: TGTGCCAGCAGTTTGGTGGCGGCCTACGAGCAGTACTTC.